This entry lists 18 T cell receptor beta chains sequenced from one sample in a study of neurological immune-mediated disorders. TCRdb analysed the 5' RACE reads with MiXCR anew, one entry per CDR3 protein. In the table there are 66,000 or so distinct CDR3 sequences, 4.5% to 5.5% of which are singletons. Sequencing was performed on PBMCs. The receptors were sampled from a man in his thirties or forties with multiple sclerosis.

This clonotype showed up many times. The CDR3 DNA sequence: TGTGCCAGCAGCTTAGGAGTTGGAGACACCGGGGAGCTGTTTTTT. It specifies CASSLGVGDTGELFF. The rearrangement links TRBV7-9 to TRBJ2-2, with no clear D. This CDR3 comprises 15 residues. Deletions cut 1 base from V and 3 bases from J, with 9 bases between. The germline gives CDR1 SEHNR, CDR2 FQNEAQ (reference sequence).

As for this clonotype: This may arise from a read error, as a much more abundant clone is one base away. V is TRBV27 and J is TRBJ2-1, with 13 bases identical to TRBD2. The germline V gene has CDR1 MNHEY and CDR2 SMNVEV (reference sequence). V lost 10 bases to trimming and J lost 1 base; unmatched junction nucleotides: 10. This CDR3 is 17 amino acids long. The CDR3 coding sequence is TGTGCCAACAGCTCCGGACTAGCGGGGGCGTCCTACAATGAGCAGTTCTTC. This sequence encodes CANSSGLAGASYNEQFF.

This clonotype has ten or more counts. The chain links TRBV7-8 to TRBJ1-5; the D is unclear. Trimming took 1 base from V and 3 from J, leaving 10 bases between them. The length of the CDR3 is 15 residues. Germline V gene data show CDR1 as SGHVS and CDR2 as FQNEAQ. The CDR3 coding sequence is TGTGCCAGCAGCTTAGGGGGATCCCCCAATCAGCCCCAGCATTTT. Its translation: CASSLGGSPNQPQHF.

This clonotype appeared many times. The chain combines TRBV5-1 with TRBJ2-2; TRBD2 aligns across 10 bases. The germline V gene encodes CDR1 SGHRS and CDR2 YFSETQ. V lost 4 bases and J lost 6; bases outside the gene matches: 9. The CDR3 consists of 16 residues. CDR3 residues: CASSPSSGGFSGELFF. The CDR3 DNA sequence: TGCGCCAGCAGCCCCTCTAGCGGGGGTTTCTCCGGGGAGCTGTTTTTT.

The V and J genes are TRBV7-3 and TRBJ2-1; tentative D call: TRBD2 (7 bases). Trimming removed 6 bases from V and 0 bases from J, with 12 bases in between. The CDR3 totals 15 residues. Germline V gene sequence: CDR1 SGHTA, CDR2 FQGTGA. The CDR3 DNA reads TGTGCCAGCAGTCAGGGAGGGGGCTCCTACAATGAGCAGTTCTTC. It translates to CASSQGGGSYNEQFF.

This clonotype was seen many times. The chain links TRBV20-1 to TRBJ2-1; TRBD1 might be the D (5 bases). Between the trimmed V and J ends, which lost 4 bases and 7 bases, there was a span of 17 bases. The CDR3 length is 14 residues. Germline CDR1 is DFQATT and CDR2 is SNEGSKA (reference sequence). This CDR3 reads CSAISGQIGNEQFF. In nucleotides, the CDR3 is TGCAGTGCTATCTCAGGGCAAATCGGGAATGAGCAGTTCTTC.

This clonotype was counted a few times. V and J are TRBV18 and TRBJ1-1; TRBD1 might be the D (5 bases). Trimming stripped 3 bases from V and 3 bases from J, with 11 bases between. CDR1 and CDR2 from the germline V gene are KGHSH and LQKENI. This CDR3 has 14 amino acids. CDR3 DNA: TGTGCCAGCTCACCGGGCTTGGGGGACACTGAAGCTTTCTTT. It yields the protein CASSPGLGDTEAFF.

This clonotype occurred many times. The chain couples TRBV20-1 to TRBJ2-3; tentative D call: TRBD2 (5 bases). V dropped 6 bases and J dropped 4 bases, with 20 bases sitting between them. This CDR3 region has 15 residues. Germline assignment: CDR1 DFQATT and CDR2 SNEGSKA (reference sequence). The CDR3 spells CSAPKGGVGADTQYF. The CDR3 DNA follows: TGCAGTGCCCCCAAAGGTGGGGTCGGGGCAGATACGCAGTATTTT.

This clonotype was recorded at least ten times. The chain's CDR3 is CASSLRFSGNTIYF. The CDR3 bases are TGTGCCAGCAGTTTACGGTTTTCTGGAAACACCATATATTTT. The V and J genes are TRBV28 and TRBJ1-3; no clear D. V dropped 2 bases and J dropped 1 base, with 6 bases sitting between them. Germline V lookup: CDR1 MDHEN, CDR2 SYDVKM. The CDR3 covers 14 residues.

This clonotype appeared many times. This rearrangement joins TRBV12-3 or TRBV12-4 to TRBJ2-7; no firm D call. This CDR3 is 15 amino acids long. V lost 6 bases, J lost 6 bases, and 21 bases lay in between. Here the CDR3 DNA reads TGTGCCAGCAGCCTATCCGGGCCCAGCTTCCTCGAGCAGTACTTC. This codes for CASSLSGPSFLEQYF.

This clonotype showed up many times. The chain employs TRBV6-8 and TRBJ1-3; D gene unclear. Trimming cost V 9 bases and J 4 bases, with 7 bases left between them. CDR3 length equals 11 residues. From germline, CDR1 is MNHGY and CDR2 SAAAGT. The chain's CDR3 is CARTMGNTIYF. Here the CDR3 DNA reads TGTGCCAGGACCATGGGAAACACCATATATTTT.

The chain uses TRBV2 and TRBJ1-5; D not certain. Looked up from germline, CDR1 is SNHLY and CDR2 is FYNNEI. V was clipped by 5 bases and J by 4 bases, with 15 bases between them. The CDR3 length is 15 residues. This CDR3 reads CASSFRLRENQPQHF. CDR3 nucleotide sequence: TGTGCCAGCAGTTTCCGGCTTAGGGAAAATCAGCCCCAGCATTTT.

This clonotype was seen repeatedly, ten times or more. The chain links TRBV6-1 to TRBJ2-7, with TRBD1 as a possible D gene (5 bases). Trimming stripped 3 bases from V and 3 bases from J, with 15 bases between. This CDR3 spans 15 amino acids. Germline V lookup: CDR1 MNHNS, CDR2 SASEGT. The CDR3 protein is CASSDIGVGNYEQYV. CDR3 DNA sequence: TGTGCCAGCAGTGATATAGGGGTGGGGAACTACGAGCAGTACGTC.

Ten or more counts support this clonotype. V and J are TRBV7-9 and TRBJ2-7, with D perhaps TRBD1 (6 bases). Germline lookup yields CDR1 SEHNR and CDR2 FQNEAQ (reference sequence). The CDR3 has 14 amino acids. The ends were cut back, 6 bases at V and 3 bases at J, with 15 bases in the middle. CDR3 in DNA: TGTGCCAGCAGTTCCAGACAGGCACACTACGAGCAGTACGTC. As protein: CASSSRQAHYEQYV.

This clonotype was seen a few times. J is TRBJ2-5 and V is TRBV6-6, with 7 bases that match TRBD1. The J segment lost 3 bases and the V segment lost 4 bases, leaving 11 bases of the junction unmatched. The CDR3 totals 16 residues. The germline gives CDR1 MNHNY, CDR2 SVGAGI (reference sequence). The CDR3 spells CASSWFPGTVKETQYF. CDR3 coding DNA: TGTGCCAGCAGTTGGTTTCCCGGGACAGTGAAAGAGACCCAGTACTTC.

This clonotype has just a few counts. The chain carries TRBV5-1 and TRBJ2-7; 8 nucleotides align to TRBD1. This CDR3 has 14 residues. The germline gives CDR1 SGHRS, CDR2 YFSETQ. V lost 0 bases, J lost 2 bases, and 1 base stayed unmatched. The CDR3: CASSLGTGTYEQYV. The CDR3 region has the DNA TGCGCCAGCAGCTTGGGGACAGGGACCTACGAGCAGTACGTC.

V gene TRBV7-9 combines with J gene TRBJ1-1; D is uncertain. Trimming cost V 5 bases and J 4 bases, with 11 bases left between them. The germline gives CDR1 SEHNR, CDR2 FQNEAQ (reference sequence). The CDR3 loop spans 13 amino acids. The CDR3 coding sequence is TGTGCCAGCAGCCTTACCTCCGCCACTGAAGCTTTCTTT. Translating gives CASSLTSATEAFF. The variable domain in full, with the rest retrieved from reference TRBV7-9 and TRBJ1-1, is DTGVSQNPRHKITKRGQNVTFRCDPISEHNRLYWYRQTLGQGPEFLTYFQNEAQLEKSRLLSDRFSAERPKGSFSTLEIQRTEQGDSAMYLCASSLTSATEAFFGQGTRLTVV.

This clonotype was counted many times. The CDR3 spells CASSLVQGLTRAFF. The CDR3 bases are TGTGCCAGCAGCTTGGTCCAGGGCCTTACCAGGGCTTTCTTT. The chain uses TRBV5-6 and TRBJ1-1; perhaps TRBD1 as D (5 bases). In germline, CDR1 is SGHDT, CDR2 YYEEEE. The CDR3 covers 14 residues. Trimming took off 0 bases at V and 11 bases at J, with 17 bases between the two ends.